This T cell receptor beta chain comes out of a study of radiation and T cells in renal cell carcinoma. For the study at large: Nephrectomy followed 15 Gy stereotactic body radiation by 4 weeks.

Time point reported: baseline pretreatment blood. The treatment was: 15 Gy SBRT to primary tumor, nephrectomy 4 weeks later. After SBRT, blood was collected at 2 and 4 weeks, plus baseline. Method: immunoSEQ multiplex PCR; TCRdb's copy keeps in-frame clones and lacks some. The sample contains 120,000 to 150,000 clones, less than 85% of which appear only once. V was shortened by 3 bases and J by 4 bases, with 8 bases between the two germline ends. CDR3 length equals 13 residues. The V gene's germline CDR1 is SGHDT and CDR2 YYEEEE. This receptor was identified in a woman in her 50s with renal cell carcinoma. The sequenced sample was blood, obtained from a patient whose treatment included radiotherapy and nephrectomy. V usage is TRBV5-6 and J usage is TRBJ1-5; D call uncertain. The CDR3 sequence is CASSSTGNQPQHF. Here the CDR3 DNA reads TGTGCCAGCAGCTCGACGGGAAATCAGCCCCAGCATTTT.